Sequencing of this T cell receptor beta chain was carried out in a study of cytomegalovirus exposure and HLA in healthy donors. Study observations and caveats: It was assumed in the presence/absence analyses that sequencing depth was roughly uniform across donors.

At collection, donors were nominally healthy, but unrecorded immune exposures were probable. The PCR ran on 60 Vbeta and 13 Jbeta primers. Sequencing used immunoSEQ multiplex PCR; TCRdb keeps in-frame clones, though not all of them. Among 170,000 or so clones listed, around 80% were seen once. This clone was seen a single time. Its matching antigen is unknown. The V segment lost 2 bases and the J segment 0 bases; nucleotides outside the gene matches: 7. Germline V CDR1 and CDR2: SGHNT, YENEEA. The CDR3 runs 17 residues. This receptor was taken from a young man in good health and CMV-seropositive. This chain uses TRBV11-3 with TRBJ1-3, with 7 nucleotides matching TRBD1. The specimen sequenced was PBMCs. CDR3 coding DNA: TGTGCCAGCAGCTTATTGACAGGGCCCCACTCTGGAAACACCATATATTTT. Amino acids: CASSLLTGPHSGNTIYF.